Listed below are T cell receptor beta chains from one sample, sequenced in a study of control samples from healthy donors and cancer patients. The table came from immunoSEQ multiplex PCR; TCRdb's copy has only in-frame clones and leaves some out. Of about 140,000 clones detected, around nine tenths appear once; the ten largest clones hold about 1.8%. What was sequenced was blood. Every receptor here comes from a man between 18 and 35 years old in good health. The CDR3 runs from the conserved cysteine through the conserved F or W. Each record gives: clone size, D gene, V gene, J gene, CDR3 protein, CDR3 DNA. D genes are given only for firm matches. Rows give clone size only sometimes, using once, few, many, or a class for an expanded clone.

.	.	TRBV28	TRBJ1-5	CASSLFGGLQTNQPQHF	TGTGCCAGCAGTTTATTTGGCGGGTTACAGACTAATCAGCCCCAGCATTTT
.	.	TRBV9	TRBJ1-3	CASSVGQLSGNTIYF	TGTGCCAGCAGCGTAGGTCAGCTGTCTGGAAACACCATATATTTT
.	.	TRBV6-5	TRBJ1-6	CASSYDGPGNSPLHF	TGTGCCAGCAGTTACGACGGACCGGGGAATTCACCCCTCCACTTT
.	.	TRBV28	TRBJ2-3	CASSLIAVSADTQYF	TGTGCCAGCAGTTTAATAGCTGTAAGCGCAGATACGCAGTATTTT
.	.	TRBV27	TRBJ1-1	CASSLIRVNTEAFF	TGTGCCAGCAGTTTAATCAGGGTGAACACTGAAGCTTTCTTT
.	TRBD1	TRBV30	TRBJ1-1	CAWRRQGASTEAFF	TGTGCCTGGAGAAGACAGGGGGCTTCCACTGAAGCTTTCTTT
.	TRBD1	TRBV5-4	TRBJ1-2	CASSSPTGDNYGYTF	TGTGCCAGCAGCTCCCCAACAGGGGACAACTATGGCTACACCTTC
.	TRBD1	TRBV5-1	TRBJ1-1	CASSLETGELNTEAFF	TGCGCCAGCAGCTTGGAGACAGGGGAATTGAACACTGAAGCTTTCTTT
.	.	TRBV4-2	TRBJ2-7	CASSQDRRGAPYEQYF	TGTGCCAGCAGCCAAGATCGACGGGGGGCCCCCTACGAGCAGTACTTC
few	.	TRBV6-2/TRBV6-3	TRBJ1-5	CASSYSGGFQPQHF	TGTGCCAGCAGTTACTCGGGGGGTTTTCAGCCCCAGCATTTT
.	TRBD1	TRBV6-6	TRBJ1-1	CASRLTGGPEAFF	TGTGCCAGCAGACTTACAGGGGGTCCTGAAGCTTTCTTT